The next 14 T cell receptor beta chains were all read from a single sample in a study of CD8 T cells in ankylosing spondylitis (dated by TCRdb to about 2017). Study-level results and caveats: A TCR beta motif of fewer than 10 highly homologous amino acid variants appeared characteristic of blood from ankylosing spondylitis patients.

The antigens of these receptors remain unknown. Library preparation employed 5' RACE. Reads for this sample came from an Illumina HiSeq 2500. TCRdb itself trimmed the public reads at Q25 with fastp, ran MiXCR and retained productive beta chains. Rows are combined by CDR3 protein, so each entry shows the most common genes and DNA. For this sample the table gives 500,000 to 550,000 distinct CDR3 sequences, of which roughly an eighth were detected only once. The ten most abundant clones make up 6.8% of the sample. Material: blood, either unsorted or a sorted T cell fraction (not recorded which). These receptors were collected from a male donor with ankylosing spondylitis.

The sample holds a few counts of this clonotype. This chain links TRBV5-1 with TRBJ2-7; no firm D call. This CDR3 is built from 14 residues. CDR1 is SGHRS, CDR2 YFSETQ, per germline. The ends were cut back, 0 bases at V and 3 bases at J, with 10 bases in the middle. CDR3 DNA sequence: TGCGCCAGCAGCTTGGACGCCTCATACTACGAGCAGTACTTC. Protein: CASSLDASYYEQYF.

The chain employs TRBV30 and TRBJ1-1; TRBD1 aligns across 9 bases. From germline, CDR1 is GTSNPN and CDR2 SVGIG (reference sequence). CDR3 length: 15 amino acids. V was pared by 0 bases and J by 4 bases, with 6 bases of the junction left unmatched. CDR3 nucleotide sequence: TGTGCCTGGAGTGTACTGGGACAGGGAGGCACTGAAGCTTTCTTT. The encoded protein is CAWSVLGQGGTEAFF.

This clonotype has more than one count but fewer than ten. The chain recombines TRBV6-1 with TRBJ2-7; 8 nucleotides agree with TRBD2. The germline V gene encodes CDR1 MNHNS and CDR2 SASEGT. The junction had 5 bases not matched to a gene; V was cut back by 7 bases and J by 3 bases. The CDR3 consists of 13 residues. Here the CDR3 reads CASTPGLDYEQYV. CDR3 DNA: TGTGCCAGCACTCCGGGACTAGACTACGAGCAGTACGTC.

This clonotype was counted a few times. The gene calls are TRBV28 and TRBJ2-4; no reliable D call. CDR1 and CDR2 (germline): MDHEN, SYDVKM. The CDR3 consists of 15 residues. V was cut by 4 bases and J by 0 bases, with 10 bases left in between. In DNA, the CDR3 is TGTGCCAGCAGTTCGCTGACGGTAGCCAAAAACATTCAGTACTTC. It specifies CASSSLTVAKNIQYF.

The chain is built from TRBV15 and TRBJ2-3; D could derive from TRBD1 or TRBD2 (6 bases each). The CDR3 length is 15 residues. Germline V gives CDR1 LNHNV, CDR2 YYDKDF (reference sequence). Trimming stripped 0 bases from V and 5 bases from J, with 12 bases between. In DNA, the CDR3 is TGTGCCACCAGCAGAGATAGGGGGGCCGGAGATACGCAGTATTTT. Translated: CATSRDRGAGDTQYF.

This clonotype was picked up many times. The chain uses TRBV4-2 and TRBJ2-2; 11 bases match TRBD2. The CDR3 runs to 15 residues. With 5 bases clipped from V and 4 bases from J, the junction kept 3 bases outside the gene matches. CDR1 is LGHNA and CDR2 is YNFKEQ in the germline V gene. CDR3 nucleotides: TGTGCCAGCAGCGATACTAGCGGGAGCACCGGGGAGCTGTTTTTT. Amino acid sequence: CASSDTSGSTGELFF.

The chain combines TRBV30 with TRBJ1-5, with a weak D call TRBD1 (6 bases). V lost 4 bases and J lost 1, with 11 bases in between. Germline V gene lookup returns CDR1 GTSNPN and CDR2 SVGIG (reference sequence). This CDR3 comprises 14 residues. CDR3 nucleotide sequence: TGTGCCTGGAATAGTCAGGGGAGCAATCAGCCCCAGCATTTT. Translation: CAWNSQGSNQPQHF.

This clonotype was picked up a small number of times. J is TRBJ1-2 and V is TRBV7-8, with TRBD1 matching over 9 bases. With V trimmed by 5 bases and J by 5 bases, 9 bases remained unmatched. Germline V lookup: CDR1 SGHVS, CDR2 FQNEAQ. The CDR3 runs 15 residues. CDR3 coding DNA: TGTGCCAGCAGCCCCCTCTCCGGGACAGGGTATGGCTACACCTTC. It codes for CASSPLSGTGYGYTF.

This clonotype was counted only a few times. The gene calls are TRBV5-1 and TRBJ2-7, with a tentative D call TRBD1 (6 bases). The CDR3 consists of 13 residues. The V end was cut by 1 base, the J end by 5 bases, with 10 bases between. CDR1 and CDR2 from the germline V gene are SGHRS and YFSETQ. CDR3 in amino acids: CASSLWGLDEQYV. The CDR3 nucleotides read TGCGCCAGCAGCTTGTGGGGGCTCGACGAGCAGTACGTC.

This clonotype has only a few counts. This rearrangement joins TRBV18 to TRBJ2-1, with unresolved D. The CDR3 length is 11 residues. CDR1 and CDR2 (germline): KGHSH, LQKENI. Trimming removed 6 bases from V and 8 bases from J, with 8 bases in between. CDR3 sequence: CASSQRYEQFF. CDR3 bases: TGTGCCAGCTCCCAAAGGTATGAGCAGTTCTTC. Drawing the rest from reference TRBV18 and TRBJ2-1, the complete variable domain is NAGVMQNPRHLVRRRGQEARLRCSPMKGHSHVYWYRQLPEEGLKFMVYLQKENIIDESGMPKERFSAEFPKEGPSILRIQQVVRGDSAAYFCASSQRYEQFFGPGTRLTVL.

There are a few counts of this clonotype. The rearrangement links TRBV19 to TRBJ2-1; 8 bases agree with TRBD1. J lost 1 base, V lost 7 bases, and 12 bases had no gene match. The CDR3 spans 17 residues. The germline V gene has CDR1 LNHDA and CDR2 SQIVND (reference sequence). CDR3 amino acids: CASIPRGRQGSYNEQFF. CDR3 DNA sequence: TGTGCCAGTATCCCACGGGGCCGACAGGGGTCCTACAATGAGCAGTTCTTC.

CDR3 residues: CSALPGGRGYTF. In DNA form, the CDR3 reads TGCAGTGCTCTCCCCGGGGGGCGAGGCTACACCTTC. The chain carries TRBV20-1 and TRBJ1-2; tentatively, D is TRBD1 (6 bases). The germline V gene has CDR1 DFQATT and CDR2 SNEGSKA (reference sequence). This CDR3 comprises 12 residues. The V and J ends lost 5 bases and 8 bases respectively, with 15 bases between them.

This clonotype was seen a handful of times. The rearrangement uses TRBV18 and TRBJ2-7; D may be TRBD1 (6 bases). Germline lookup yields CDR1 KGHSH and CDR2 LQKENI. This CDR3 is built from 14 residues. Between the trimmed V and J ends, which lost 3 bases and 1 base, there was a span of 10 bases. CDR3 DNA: TGTGCCAGCTCACCGGGTACAGGGTCCTACGAGCAGTACTTC. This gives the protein CASSPGTGSYEQYF.

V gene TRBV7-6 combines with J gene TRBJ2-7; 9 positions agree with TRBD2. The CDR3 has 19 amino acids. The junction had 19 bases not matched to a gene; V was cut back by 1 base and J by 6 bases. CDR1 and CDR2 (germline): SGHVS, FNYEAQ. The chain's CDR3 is CASSLDPSSLIAGAGEQYF. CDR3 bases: TGTGCCAGCAGCTTAGACCCCTCTAGTCTTATAGCGGGAGCGGGCGAGCAGTACTTC.